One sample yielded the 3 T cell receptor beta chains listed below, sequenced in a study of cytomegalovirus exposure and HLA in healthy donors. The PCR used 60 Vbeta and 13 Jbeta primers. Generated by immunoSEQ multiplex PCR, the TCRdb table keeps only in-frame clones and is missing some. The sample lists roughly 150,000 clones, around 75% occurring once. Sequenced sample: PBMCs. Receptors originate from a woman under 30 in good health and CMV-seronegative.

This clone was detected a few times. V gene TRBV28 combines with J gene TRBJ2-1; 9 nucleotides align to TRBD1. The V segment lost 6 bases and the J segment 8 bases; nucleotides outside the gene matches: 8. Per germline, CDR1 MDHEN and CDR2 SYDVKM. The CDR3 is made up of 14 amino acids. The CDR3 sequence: CASRGSDRGYEQFF. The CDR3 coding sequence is TGTGCCAGCAGGGGGTCGGACAGGGGTTATGAGCAGTTCTTC.

CDR3 region: CASSYSRNQPQHF. The DNA for the CDR3 is TGTGCCAGCAGCTACAGCCGCAATCAGCCCCAGCATTTT. The chain is built from TRBV5-6 and TRBJ1-5, with no clear D. The CDR3 covers 13 residues. Germline loops: CDR1 SGHDT, CDR2 YYEEEE. Trimming cost V 3 bases and J 2 bases, with 6 bases left between them.

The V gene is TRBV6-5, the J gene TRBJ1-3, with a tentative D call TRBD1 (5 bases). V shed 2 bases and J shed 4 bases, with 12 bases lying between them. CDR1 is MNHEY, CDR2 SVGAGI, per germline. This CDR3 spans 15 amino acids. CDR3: CASSYQGNSGNTIYF. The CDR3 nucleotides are TGTGCCAGCAGTTACCAGGGAAATTCCGGAAACACCATATATTTT.